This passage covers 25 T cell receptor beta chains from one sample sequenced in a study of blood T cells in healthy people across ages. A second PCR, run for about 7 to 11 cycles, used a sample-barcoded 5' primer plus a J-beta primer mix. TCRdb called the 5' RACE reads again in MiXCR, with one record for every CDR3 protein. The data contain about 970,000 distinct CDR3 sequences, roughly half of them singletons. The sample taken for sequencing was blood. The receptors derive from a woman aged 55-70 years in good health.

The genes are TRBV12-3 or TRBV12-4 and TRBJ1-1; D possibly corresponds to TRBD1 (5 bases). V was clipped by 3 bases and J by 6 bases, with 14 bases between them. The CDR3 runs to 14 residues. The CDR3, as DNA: TGTGCCAGCAGTTTCGAGGGGCGGGGGGCTGAAGCTTTCTTT. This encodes CASSFEGRGAEAFF.

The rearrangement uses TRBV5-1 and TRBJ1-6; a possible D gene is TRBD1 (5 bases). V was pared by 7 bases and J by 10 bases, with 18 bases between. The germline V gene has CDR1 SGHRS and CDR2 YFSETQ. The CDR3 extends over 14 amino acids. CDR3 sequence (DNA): TGCGCCAGCGGCCCCGGGACCGGCAGATCACCCCTCCACTTT. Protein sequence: CASGPGTGRSPLHF.

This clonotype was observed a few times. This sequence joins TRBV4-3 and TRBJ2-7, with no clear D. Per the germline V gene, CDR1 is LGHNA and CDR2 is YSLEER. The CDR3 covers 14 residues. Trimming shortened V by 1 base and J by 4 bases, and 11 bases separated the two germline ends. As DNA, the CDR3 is TGCGCCAGCAGCCAAGTCTATAGGGCATACGAGCAGTACTTC. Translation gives CASSQVYRAYEQYF.

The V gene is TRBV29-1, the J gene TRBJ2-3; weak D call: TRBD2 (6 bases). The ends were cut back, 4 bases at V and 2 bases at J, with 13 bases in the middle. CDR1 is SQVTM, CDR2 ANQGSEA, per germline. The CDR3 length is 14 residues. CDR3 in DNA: TGCAGCGTTGTCCCCAGGGAGGCCACAGATACGCAGTATTTT. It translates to CSVVPREATDTQYF.

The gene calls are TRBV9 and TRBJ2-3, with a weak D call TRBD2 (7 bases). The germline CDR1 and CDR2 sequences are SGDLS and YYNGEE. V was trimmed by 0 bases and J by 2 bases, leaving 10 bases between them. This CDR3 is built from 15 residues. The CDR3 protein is CASSVGAGATDTQYF. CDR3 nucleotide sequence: TGTGCCAGCAGCGTAGGGGCGGGGGCCACAGATACGCAGTATTTT. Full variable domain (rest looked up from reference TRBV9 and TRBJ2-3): DSGVTQTPKHLITATGQRVTLRCSPRSGDLSVYWYQQSLDQGLQFLIQYYNGEERAKGNILERFSAQQFPDLHSELNLSSLELGDSALYFCASSVGAGATDTQYFGPGTRLTVL.

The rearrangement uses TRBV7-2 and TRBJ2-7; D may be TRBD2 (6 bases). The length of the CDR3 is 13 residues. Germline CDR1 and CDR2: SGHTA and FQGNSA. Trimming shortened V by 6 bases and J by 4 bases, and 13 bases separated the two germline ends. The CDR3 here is CASRLGLKYEQYF. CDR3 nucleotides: TGTGCCAGCAGGTTGGGACTGAAGTACGAGCAGTACTTC.

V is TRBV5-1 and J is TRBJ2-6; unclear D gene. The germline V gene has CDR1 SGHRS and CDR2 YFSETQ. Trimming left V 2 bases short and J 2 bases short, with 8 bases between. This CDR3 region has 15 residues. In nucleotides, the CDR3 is TGCGCCAGCAGCTTAGGAAGACCTGGGGCCAACGTCCTGACTTTC. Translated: CASSLGRPGANVLTF.

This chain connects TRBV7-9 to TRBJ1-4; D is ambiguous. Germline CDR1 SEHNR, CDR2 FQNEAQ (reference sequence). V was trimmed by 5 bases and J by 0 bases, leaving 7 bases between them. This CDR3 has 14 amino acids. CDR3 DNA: TGTGCCAGCAGCCCCTTTGCAACTAATGAAAAACTGTTTTTT. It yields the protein CASSPFATNEKLFF.

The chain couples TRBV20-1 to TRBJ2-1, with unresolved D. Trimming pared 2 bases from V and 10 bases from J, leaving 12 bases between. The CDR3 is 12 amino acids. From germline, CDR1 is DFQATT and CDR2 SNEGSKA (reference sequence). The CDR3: CSARFLRDEQFF. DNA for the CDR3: TGCAGTGCTAGATTCTTAAGAGACGAGCAGTTCTTC.

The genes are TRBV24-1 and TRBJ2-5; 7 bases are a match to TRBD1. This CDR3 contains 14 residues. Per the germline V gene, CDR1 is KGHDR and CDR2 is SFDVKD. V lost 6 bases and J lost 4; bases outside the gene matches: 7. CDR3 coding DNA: TGTGCCACCAGTAGAGACAGGGTTTCAGAGACCCAGTACTTC. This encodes CATSRDRVSETQYF.

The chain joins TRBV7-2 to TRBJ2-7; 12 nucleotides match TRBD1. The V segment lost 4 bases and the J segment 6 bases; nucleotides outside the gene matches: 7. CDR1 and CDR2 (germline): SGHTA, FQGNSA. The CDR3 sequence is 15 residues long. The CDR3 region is CASSYTGTGGREQYF. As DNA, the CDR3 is TGTGCCAGCAGCTACACCGGGACAGGGGGCCGCGAGCAGTACTTC. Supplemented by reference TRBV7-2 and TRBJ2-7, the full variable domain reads GAGVSQSPSNKVTEKGKDVELRCDPISGHTALYWYRQSLGQGLEFLIYFQGNSAPDKSGLPSDRFSAERTGGSVSTLTIQRTQQEDSAVYLCASSYTGTGGREQYFGPGTRLTVT.

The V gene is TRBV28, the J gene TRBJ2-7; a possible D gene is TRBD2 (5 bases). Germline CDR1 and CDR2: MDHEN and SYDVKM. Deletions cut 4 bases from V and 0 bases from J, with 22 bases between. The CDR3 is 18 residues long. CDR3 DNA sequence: TGTGCCAGCAGTTCACCGGGATTGTCAGCGAAGAGCTCCTACGAGCAGTACTTC. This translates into CASSSPGLSAKSSYEQYF.

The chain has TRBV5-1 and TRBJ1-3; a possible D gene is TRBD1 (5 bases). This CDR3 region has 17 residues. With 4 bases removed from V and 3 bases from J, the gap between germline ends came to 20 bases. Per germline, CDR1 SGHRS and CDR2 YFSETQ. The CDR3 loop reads CASSGSGTLHGGNTIYF. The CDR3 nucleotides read TGCGCCAGCAGCGGCTCCGGGACCCTGCACGGTGGAAACACCATATATTTT.

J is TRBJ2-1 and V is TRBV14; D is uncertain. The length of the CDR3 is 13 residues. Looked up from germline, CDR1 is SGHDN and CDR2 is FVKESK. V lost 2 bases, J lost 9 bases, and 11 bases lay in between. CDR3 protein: CASSQIRVSEQFF. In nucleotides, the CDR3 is TGTGCCAGCAGCCAAATAAGGGTCAGTGAGCAGTTCTTC.

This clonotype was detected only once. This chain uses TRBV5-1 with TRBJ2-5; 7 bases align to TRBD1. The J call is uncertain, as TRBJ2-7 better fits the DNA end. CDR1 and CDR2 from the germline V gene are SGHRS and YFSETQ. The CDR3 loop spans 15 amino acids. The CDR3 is CASSFDRDRGYEQYF. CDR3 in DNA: TGCGCCAGCAGCTTCGACCGGGACAGAGGATACGAGCAGTACTTC.

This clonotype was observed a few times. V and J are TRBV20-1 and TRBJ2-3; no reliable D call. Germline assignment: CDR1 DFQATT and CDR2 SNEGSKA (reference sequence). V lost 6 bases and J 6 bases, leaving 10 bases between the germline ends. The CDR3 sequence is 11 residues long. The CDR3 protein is CSAPHLDTQYF. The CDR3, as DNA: TGCAGTGCCCCGCACCTGGATACGCAGTATTTT.

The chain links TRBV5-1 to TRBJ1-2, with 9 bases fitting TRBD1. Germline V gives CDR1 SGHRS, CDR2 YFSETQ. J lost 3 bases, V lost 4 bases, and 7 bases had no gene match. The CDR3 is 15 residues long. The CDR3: CASSQITGGDYGYTF. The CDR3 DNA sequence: TGCGCCAGCAGCCAAATCACAGGGGGCGACTATGGCTACACCTTC.

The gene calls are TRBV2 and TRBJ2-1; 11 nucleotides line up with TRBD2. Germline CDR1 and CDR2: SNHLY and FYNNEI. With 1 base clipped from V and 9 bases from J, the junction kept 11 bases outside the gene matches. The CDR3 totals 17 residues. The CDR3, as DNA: TGTGCCAGCAGTGAAGAGTCGGGACTAGCGGTCCGGGGTGAGCAGTTCTTC. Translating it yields CASSEESGLAVRGEQFF.

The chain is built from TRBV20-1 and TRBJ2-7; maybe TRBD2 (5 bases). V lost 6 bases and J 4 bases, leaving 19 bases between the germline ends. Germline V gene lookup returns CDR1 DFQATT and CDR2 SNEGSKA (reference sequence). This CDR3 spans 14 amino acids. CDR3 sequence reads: CSAQHRLTNYEQYF. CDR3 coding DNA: TGCAGTGCCCAACATCGACTAACCAATTACGAGCAGTACTTC.

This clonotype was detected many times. CDR3 DNA sequence: TGCAGTGCCCCCGGGACAGGGTACCAAGAGACCCAGTACTTC. It codes for CSAPGTGYQETQYF. The V call is TRBV29-1, the J call TRBJ2-5; TRBD1 matches at 9 bases. The CDR3 spans 14 residues. Germline loops: CDR1 SQVTM, CDR2 ANQGSEA.

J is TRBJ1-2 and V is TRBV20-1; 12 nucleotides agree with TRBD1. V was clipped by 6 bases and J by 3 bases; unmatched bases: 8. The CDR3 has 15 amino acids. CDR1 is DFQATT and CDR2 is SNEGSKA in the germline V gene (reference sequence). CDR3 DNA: TGCAGTGCAAGGGGGGGACAGGGGGCCTACTATGGCTACACCTTC. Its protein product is CSARGGQGAYYGYTF.

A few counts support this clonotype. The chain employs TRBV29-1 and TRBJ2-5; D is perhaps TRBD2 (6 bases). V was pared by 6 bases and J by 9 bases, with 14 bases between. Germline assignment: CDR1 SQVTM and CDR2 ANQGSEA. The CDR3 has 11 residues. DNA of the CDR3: TGCAGCGTAACCAGCGGAGGGGCCCAGTACTTC. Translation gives CSVTSGGAQYF.

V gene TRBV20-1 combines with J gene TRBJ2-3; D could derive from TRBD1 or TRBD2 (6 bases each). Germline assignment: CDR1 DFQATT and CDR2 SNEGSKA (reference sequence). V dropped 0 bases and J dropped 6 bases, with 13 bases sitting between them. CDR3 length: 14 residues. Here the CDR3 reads CSARDLGGYDTQYF. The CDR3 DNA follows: TGCAGTGCTAGAGACCTAGGGGGGTATGATACGCAGTATTTT.

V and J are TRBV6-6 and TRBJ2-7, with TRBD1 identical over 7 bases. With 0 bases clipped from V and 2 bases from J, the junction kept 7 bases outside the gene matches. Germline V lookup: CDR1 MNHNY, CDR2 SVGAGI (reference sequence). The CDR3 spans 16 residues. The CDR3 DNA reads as TGTGCCAGCAGTTACTCGAGGGTAGGGACAGCCTACGAGCAGTACTTC. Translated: CASSYSRVGTAYEQYF.

CDR3 DNA sequence: TGTGCCAGCAGTTCCGGGACAGGGAGATTTTTTGAGCAGTTCTTC. It codes for CASSSGTGRFFEQFF. The rearrangement links TRBV28 to TRBJ2-1, with 9 bases matching TRBD1. The CDR3 has 15 amino acids. Germline CDR1 is MDHEN and CDR2 is SYDVKM. V shed 4 bases and J 9 bases; nucleotides not matched to a gene: 10.